These T cell receptor beta chains were read from a single sample in a study of T-cell reconstitution after alpha-beta-depleted transplantation in children. TCRdb reprocessed the PCR reads with MiXCR, giving one entry per CDR3 protein. The table shows hundreds of thousands of distinct CDR3 sequences, with approximately 8.9% occurring only once. The sample here was PBMCs, mostly from graft donor cells, taken 180 days after TCRalphabeta/CD19-depleted stem cell transplant. These receptors all come from a male patient younger than 18 who had a stem cell transplant for acute lymphoblastic leukemia, so the T cells may come from the graft donor. CDR3s include the opening cysteine and the closing phenylalanine or tryptophan. The order of the fields is clone size, J gene, V gene, D gene, CDR3 protein, CDR3 DNA. The D gene is left open where the match is weak. Not all rows give a size; the values are once, few, many and, for expanded clones, a class.

size: once
J: TRBJ2-7
V: TRBV5-6
D: NA
CDR3: CARSTGQTYEQYF
DNA: TGTGCCAGGAGCACCGGGCAGACCTACGAGCAGTACTTC

size: many
J: TRBJ2-2
V: TRBV4-3
D: TRBD2
CDR3: CASSQGSSGGAYRELFF
DNA: TGCGCCAGCAGCCAAGGCTCTAGCGGGGGGGCCTATCGGGAGCTGTTTTTT

size: many
J: TRBJ2-1
V: TRBV12-3/TRBV12-4
D: NA
CDR3: CASSLSGPKQFF
DNA: TGTGCCAGCAGTTTATCGGGGCCAAAGCAGTTCTTC

size: many
J: TRBJ1-1
V: TRBV29-1
D: NA
CDR3: CSAQTALRNTEAFF
DNA: TGCAGCGCCCAAACCGCGTTGAGGAACACTGAAGCTTTCTTT

size: many
J: TRBJ2-5
V: TRBV16
D: NA
CDR3: CASSQHNSVLQETQYF
DNA: TGTGCCAGCAGCCAACATAACAGTGTACTTCAAGAGACCCAGTACTTC

size: many
J: TRBJ1-6
V: TRBV12-3/TRBV12-4
D: TRBD1
CDR3: CASRTRTGRNSPLHF
DNA: TGTGCCAGCAGAACGAGGACAGGGAGGAATTCACCCCTCCACTTT

size: NA
J: TRBJ1-2
V: TRBV3-1
D: NA
CDR3: CAFSINYGYTF
DNA: TGTGCCTTCAGCATTAACTATGGCTACACCTTC

size: many
J: TRBJ2-2
V: TRBV29-1
D: NA
CDR3: CSVEWASYTGELFF
DNA: TGCAGCGTTGAGTGGGCCTCATATACCGGGGAGCTGTTTTTT

size: many
J: TRBJ1-2
V: TRBV7-2
D: NA
CDR3: CASSLEGYGYTF
DNA: TGTGCCAGCAGCTTAGAGGGGTATGGCTACACCTTC

size: many
J: TRBJ2-2
V: TRBV7-7
D: NA
CDR3: CASSLAGGGELFF
DNA: TGTGCCAGCAGCTTAGCGGGTGGCGGGGAGCTGTTTTTT

size: many
J: TRBJ2-7
V: TRBV10-1
D: NA
CDR3: CASSDPGKNEQYF
DNA: TGCGCCAGCAGTGACCCAGGGAAGAACGAGCAGTACTTC

size: many
J: TRBJ2-7
V: TRBV20-1
D: TRBD2
CDR3: CSARDQGLADSSYEQYF
DNA: TGCAGTGCTAGAGACCAGGGACTAGCGGATAGCTCCTACGAGCAGTACTTC

size: few
J: TRBJ2-2
V: TRBV6-2/TRBV6-3
D: NA
CDR3: CASSNLATSGELFF
DNA: TGTGCCAGCAGTAACCTAGCGACGTCCGGGGAGCTGTTTTTT

size: few
J: TRBJ2-2
V: TRBV20-1
D: NA
CDR3: CSARPRQQSGELFF
DNA: TGCAGTGCTAGGCCGAGACAGCAGTCCGGGGAGCTGTTTTTT

size: NA
J: TRBJ2-3
V: TRBV28
D: NA
CDR3: CASSYPTNGSPTQYF
DNA: TGTGCCAGCAGTTACCCCACCAACGGGAGCCCAACGCAGTATTTT

size: many
J: TRBJ2-7
V: TRBV4-1
D: TRBD2
CDR3: CASSQSGGTGNEQYF
DNA: TGCGCCAGCAGCCAAAGCGGGGGCACTGGGAACGAGCAGTACTTC

size: many
J: TRBJ1-6
V: TRBV3-1
D: TRBD1
CDR3: CASSQSPGQSSYNSPLHF
DNA: TGTGCCAGCAGCCAATCCCCGGGACAGAGCTCCTATAATTCACCCCTCCACTTT

size: many
J: TRBJ2-3
V: TRBV15
D: TRBD2
CDR3: CATSREVLAGGSTDTQYF
DNA: TGTGCCACCAGCAGAGAGGTCCTAGCGGGGGGGAGCACAGATACGCAGTATTTT

size: many
J: TRBJ2-7
V: TRBV7-8
D: NA
CDR3: CASSLGQDPYEQYF
DNA: TGTGCCAGCAGCCTCGGGCAGGACCCCTACGAGCAGTACTTC

size: many
J: TRBJ2-1
V: TRBV3-1
D: TRBD2
CDR3: CASSQGPRGGARNEQFF
DNA: TGTGCCAGCAGCCAAGGGCCACGCGGGGGGGCCAGGAATGAGCAGTTCTTC